The sequence of this T cell receptor beta chain was determined in a study of blood T cell repertoires in COVID-19. Overall study: The study drew acute and convalescent COVID-19 samples from the United States, Italy and Spain.

Each participant's cohort was designated according to participant-reported clinical history. In the case of this clone: The sample carries other DNA sequences with the same CDR3.

As processed by the authors: Reference gene primers were amplified, and this amplification served to estimate nucleated cell counts. Clones were read by immunoSEQ multiplex PCR, and TCRdb kept only the in-frame ones, dropping some. V, J and clone size are those of that table, while D and trimming were read from the DNA. The sample includes roughly 290,000 clones, around 90% seen only once; the top ten take roughly 6.2%. Looked up from germline, CDR1 is SGDLS and CDR2 is YYNGEE. The CDR3 contains 13 residues. Trimming removed 3 bases from V and 2 bases from J; junction bases left unmatched: 2. Sequenced sample: PBMCs or T cells enriched from blood (not recorded which). The V and J genes are TRBV9 and TRBJ2-7; 7 nucleotides align to TRBD1. This TCR came from a woman between 40 and 55 years old who had recovered from COVID-19. The CDR3 region is CASSGQGAYEQYF. The CDR3, as DNA: TGTGCCAGCAGCGGTCAGGGGGCCTACGAGCAGTACTTC. Using reference TRBV9 and TRBJ2-7 for the parts outside the CDR3, the full variable domain is DSGVTQTPKHLITATGQRVTLRCSPRSGDLSVYWYQQSLDQGLQFLIQYYNGEERAKGNILERFSAQQFPDLHSELNLSSLELGDSALYFCASSGQGAYEQYFGPGTRLTVT.